The rows below give T cell receptor beta chains drawn from one sample of a study of blood T cell repertoires in COVID-19. Using immunoSEQ multiplex PCR, the repertoire was profiled, and TCRdb retains in-frame clones only, with some absent. The table lists under 95,000 clones, approximately 90% of them singletons. The specimen was peripheral blood. Source of these receptors: a woman aged 50 to 60 in a cohort sampled during active COVID-19. Both conserved end residues are part of each CDR3. D genes are given only for firm matches. Clone size is shown for a subset of rows, as once, few, many or a class of expanded clone.

D gene	J gene	clone size	V gene	CDR3 protein	CDR3 DNA
TRBD2	TRBJ2-3	.	TRBV3-1/TRBV3-2	CASSQESGGKDTQYF	TGTGCCAGCAGCCAAGAATCCGGGGGGAAAGATACGCAGTATTTT
TRBD1	TRBJ2-3	few	TRBV18	CASSPPGMTGDTQYF	TGTGCCAGCTCACCACCGGGCATGACAGGGGATACGCAGTATTTT
.	TRBJ1-5	few	TRBV11-2	CASSPGVGQPQHF	TGTGCCAGCAGCCCGGGGGTAGGTCAGCCCCAGCATTTT
TRBD1	TRBJ1-5	.	TRBV30	CACGTGGSQPQHF	TGTGCCTGTGGCACAGGGGGAAGTCAGCCCCAGCATTTT
.	TRBJ2-5	.	TRBV6-4	CASSDSPRGYCMETQYF	TGTGCCAGCAGTGACTCGCCCAGGGGATATTGTATGGAGACCCAGTACTTC
TRBD1	TRBJ2-7	.	TRBV27	CASSPHTGVPYEQYF	TGTGCCAGCAGTCCGCATACAGGGGTACCCTACGAGCAGTACTTC
.	TRBJ1-1	.	TRBV28	CASSLTAEAFF	TGTGCCAGCAGTTTAACTGCTGAAGCTTTCTTT
TRBD2	TRBJ2-3	once	TRBV18	CASSPDGLAGGDTQYF	TGTGCCAGCTCACCGGACGGACTAGCGGGGGGAGATACGCAGTATTTT
TRBD1	TRBJ1-4	once	TRBV25-1	CASTKGQGRLEKLFF	TGTGCCAGCACCAAAGGACAGGGTCGGTTGGAAAAACTGTTTTTT
TRBD1	TRBJ1-4	.	TRBV25-1	CASSVSTGTNEKLFF	TGTGCCAGCAGTGTATCGACAGGGACTAATGAAAAACTGTTTTTT
TRBD1	TRBJ2-7	.	TRBV6-5	CASRPGTGDEQYF	TGTGCCAGCAGACCTGGGACAGGGGACGAGCAGTACTTC
.	TRBJ2-7	few	TRBV4-2	CASSQSIRETYEQYF	TGTGCCAGCAGCCAATCTATACGGGAAACCTACGAGCAGTACTTC
.	TRBJ2-1	.	TRBV3-1/TRBV3-2	CASSQRDLPYNEQFF	TGTGCCAGCAGCCAGAGAGACTTACCCTACAATGAGCAGTTCTTC
.	TRBJ2-3	.	TRBV6-6	CASSSGRTTDTQYF	TGTGCCAGCAGTTCGGGGAGGACCACAGATACGCAGTATTTT
TRBD2	TRBJ2-1	.	TRBV6-6	CASSGRAGARSNEQFF	TGTGCCAGCAGTGGCCGGGCGGGAGCCCGAAGCAATGAGCAGTTCTTC
TRBD1	TRBJ2-5	.	TRBV19	CASSSDRGKTQYF	TGTGCCAGTAGCTCGGACAGGGGGAAGACCCAGTACTTC
.	TRBJ2-1	once	TRBV3-1/TRBV3-2	CASSQDRGSHVVNEQFF	TGTGCCAGCAGCCAAGATCGCGGCAGCCATGTGGTCAATGAGCAGTTCTTC
.	TRBJ2-5	.	TRBV5-1	CASSLTGTQETQYF	TGCGCCAGCAGCTTGACAGGGACCCAAGAGACCCAGTACTTC
.	TRBJ1-2	.	TRBV9	CASSSPHGYTF	TGTGCCAGCAGCTCTCCTCATGGCTACACCTTC
.	TRBJ1-4	once	TRBV11-2	CASSSTALEKLFF	TGTGCCAGCAGCTCCACTGCCCTTGAAAAACTGTTTTTT
.	TRBJ1-1	.	TRBV28	CASKFAGTEAFF	TGTGCCAGCAAGTTTGCGGGAACGGAGGCTTTCTTT
TRBD2	TRBJ2-2	.	TRBV4-2	CASSQRSASGYPGELFF	TGTGCCAGCAGCCAAAGGTCGGCTAGCGGGTATCCCGGGGAGCTGTTTTTT
.	TRBJ1-4	.	TRBV24-1	CATSGGGGLRIEKLFF	TGTGCCACCAGTGGCGGAGGAGGGCTTCGTATTGAAAAACTGTTTTTT
TRBD2	TRBJ2-5	.	TRBV28	CATATGGVQETQYF	TGTGCCACCGCGACGGGGGGGGTGCAAGAGACCCAGTACTTC
.	TRBJ2-1	.	TRBV24-1	CATSDFAGSTYNEQFF	TGTGCCACCAGTGATTTTGCCGGGAGCACCTACAATGAGCAGTTCTTC
.	TRBJ2-2	.	TRBV25-1	CASRTGELFF	TGTGCCAGCAGAACTGGGGAGCTGTTTTTT
.	TRBJ2-5	once	TRBV12-3/TRBV12-4	CASSFRGETQYF	TGTGCCAGCAGTTTCCGGGGGGAGACCCAGTACTTC
TRBD1	TRBJ1-4	.	TRBV18	CASSRRTGGDGATNEKLFF	TGTGCCAGCTCACGACGGACAGGGGGCGATGGGGCAACTAATGAAAAACTGTTTTTT
TRBD1	TRBJ2-2	.	TRBV5-6	CASSIGQGIGELFF	TGTGCCAGCAGCATAGGACAGGGTATCGGGGAGCTGTTTTTT
.	TRBJ2-7	.	TRBV3-1/TRBV3-2	CASSQSGSEQYF	TGTGCCAGCAGCCAATCGGGGTCCGAGCAGTACTTC
.	TRBJ2-1	.	TRBV2	CASSEGYGEQFF	TGTGCCAGCAGTGAAGGGTACGGTGAGCAGTTCTTC
TRBD2	TRBJ2-7	.	TRBV6-5	CASSSLGGVSYEQYF	TGTGCCAGCAGTTCCCTGGGGGGGGTCTCCTACGAGCAGTACTTC
TRBD2	TRBJ2-7	once	TRBV10-3	CAISPGEGPYEQYF	TGTGCCATCAGCCCGGGGGAGGGCCCGTACGAGCAGTACTTC
.	TRBJ1-1	.	TRBV14	CASSYGVRTEAFF	TGTGCCAGCAGCTACGGGGTTCGGACTGAAGCTTTCTTT
.	TRBJ2-5	.	TRBV7-2	CASSLDRTRQYF	TGTGCCAGCAGCTTAGACAGGACGCGTCAGTACTTC
TRBD1	TRBJ2-7	few	TRBV5-5	CASSLDRGSYEQYF	TGTGCCAGCAGCTTGGACAGGGGCTCCTACGAGCAGTACTTC
.	TRBJ2-7	.	TRBV19	CASSPPGGREYKEQYF	TGTGCCAGTAGTCCCCCCGGGGGGCGGGAGTATAAAGAGCAGTACTTC
TRBD1	TRBJ2-5	.	TRBV7-8	CASSLRGPGETQYF	TGTGCCAGCAGCTTAAGGGGGCCAGGGGAGACCCAGTACTTC
.	TRBJ1-1	once	TRBV11-2	CASSLGPGMNTEAFF	TGTGCCAGCAGCTTAGGTCCGGGGATGAACACTGAAGCTTTCTTT
.	TRBJ2-3	.	TRBV11-3	CASSPGGASDTQYF	TGTGCCAGCAGCCCCGGTGGGGCCTCAGATACGCAGTATTTT
TRBD1	TRBJ1-6	.	TRBV12-3/TRBV12-4	CASQLQGNSPLHF	TGTGCCTCCCAATTACAGGGGAACTCACCCCTCCACTTT
.	TRBJ2-1	.	TRBV28	CASLPRDFYNEQFF	TGTGCCAGCCTCCCTCGGGACTTCTACAATGAGCAGTTCTTC
TRBD2	TRBJ2-7	.	TRBV6-2/TRBV6-3	CASSYLIAGVGDEQYF	TGTGCCAGCAGTTACCTGATAGCGGGAGTTGGGGACGAGCAGTACTTC
TRBD2	TRBJ2-1	.	TRBV19	CASSGLAGASYNEQFF	TGTGCCAGTAGTGGACTAGCGGGGGCCTCTTACAATGAGCAGTTCTTC
.	TRBJ2-3	.	TRBV19	CASKALATDTQYF	TGTGCCAGTAAAGCTCTAGCGACAGATACGCAGTATTTT
TRBD1	TRBJ1-1	.	TRBV5-8	CASSFHRGVTEAFF	TGTGCCAGCAGCTTCCACAGGGGGGTCACTGAAGCTTTCTTT
.	TRBJ1-3	.	TRBV3-1/TRBV3-2	CASSQGGGGGNTIYF	TGTGCCAGCAGCCAAGGAGGCGGCGGTGGAAACACCATATATTTT
.	TRBJ2-1	.	TRBV29-1	CSVATYNEQFF	TGCAGCGTTGCAACTTACAATGAGCAGTTCTTC
TRBD1	TRBJ1-5	.	TRBV5-1	CASSLTGDHSNQPQHF	TGCGCCAGCAGCTTAACAGGGGATCATAGCAATCAGCCCCAGCATTTT